The 25 T cell receptor beta chains given below trace back to one sample, sequenced in a study of T cell clonotyping in hematopoietic cell transplantation (dated by TCRdb to the early 2020s). The method behind the library was the immunoSEQ multiplex PCR assay. The immuneACCESS repertoire file appears here via TCRdb, limited to in-frame rearrangements. These files lack a portion of the clones; in checked studies, under half of the deficit traces to unresolved V genes, and the cause of the others is not known. This sample gives about 27,000 clones in total; less than 75% of them show up just once. The ten largest make up 5% to 6.5% of the sample. This sample's time point label indicates: recipient sample about 28 days before transplant, after cytoreduction. Sequences were derived from peripheral blood mononuclear cells, sampled before stem cell transplant. The source of these receptors is a man aged 50 or older with myelodysplastic syndrome. Some clones in this sample may be carry-over from other donors' samples.

A few counts support this clone. The genes are TRBV25-1 and TRBJ2-3; possible D gene TRBD2, 6 bases. CDR1 is MGHDK, CDR2 SYGVNS, per germline. CDR3 size: 15 residues. Trimming cost V 4 bases and J 1 base, with 12 bases left between them. The CDR3 loop reads CASSAVGGRTDTQYF. DNA for the CDR3: TGTGCCAGCAGTGCGGTGGGAGGACGCACAGATACGCAGTATTTT.

This clone was picked up one time. The V call is TRBV29-1, the J call TRBJ1-1, with TRBD1 as a possible D gene (5 bases). The CDR3 covers 13 residues. V was clipped by 4 bases and J by 5 bases, with 14 bases between them. Germline V gives CDR1 SQVTM, CDR2 ANQGSEA. CDR3 sequence: CSVVTGGGTEAFF. CDR3 in DNA: TGCAGCGTTGTTACTGGCGGGGGAACTGAAGCTTTCTTT. The full variable domain, with the rest looked up from reference TRBV29-1 and TRBJ1-1, is SAVISQKPSRDICQRGTSLTIQCQVDSQVTMMFWYRQQPGQSLTLIATANQGSEATYESGFVIDKFPISRPNLTFSTLTVSNMSPEDSSIYLCSVVTGGGTEAFFGQGTRLTVV.

V usage is TRBV11-2 and J usage is TRBJ2-1; D uncertain. In germline, CDR1 is SGHAT, CDR2 FQNNGV. V was pared by 5 bases and J by 6 bases, with 14 bases between. The CDR3 loop spans 14 amino acids. The CDR3 nucleotides are TGTGCCAGCAGCGGATCCCCAAGTGGCAATGAGCAGTTCTTC. Protein: CASSGSPSGNEQFF.

The chain couples TRBV6-1 to TRBJ2-7; TRBD2 agrees at 9 bases. This CDR3 region has 15 residues. The germline V gene has CDR1 MNHNS and CDR2 SASEGT. Trimming cost V 6 bases and J 6 bases; bases outside gene matches: 12. CDR3 sequence (DNA): TGTGCCAGCAGCCTACCTAGCGGGAATAGGGGCGAGCAGTACTTC. Amino acids: CASSLPSGNRGEQYF.

V is TRBV6-5 and J is TRBJ1-6; D is ambiguous. Trimming cost V 0 bases and J 7 bases, with 4 bases left between them. The germline CDR1 and CDR2 sequences are MNHEY and SVGAGI. The CDR3 runs to 13 residues. DNA for the CDR3: TGTGCCAGCAGTTACTCGTACAATTCACCCCTCCACTTT. Protein sequence: CASSYSYNSPLHF.

The genes are TRBV10-3 and TRBJ1-6; D is uncertain. CDR3 size: 12 residues. Germline V CDR1 and CDR2: ENHRY, SYGVKD. V lost 7 bases and J lost 9, with 10 bases in between. CDR3: CAIKSPGSPLHF. The CDR3 nucleotides are TGTGCCATCAAGAGTCCGGGTTCACCCCTCCACTTT.

CDR3 DNA sequence: TGTGCCAGCAGCTTACCAACCTACGAGCAGTACTTC. This gives the protein CASSLPTYEQYF. The chain is built from TRBV7-2 and TRBJ2-7; unclear D gene. The V and J ends lost 2 bases and 2 bases respectively, with 4 bases between them. The CDR3 loop spans 12 amino acids. The germline V gene has CDR1 SGHTA and CDR2 FQGNSA.

A word on this clone: The sample holds other DNA sequences that translate to the same CDR3. DNA for the CDR3: TGCGCCAGCAGCCAGGCAGGAAACACTGAAGCTTTCTTT. It specifies CASSQAGNTEAFF. This chain joins TRBV4-3 and TRBJ1-1; D not resolved. Germline assignment: CDR1 LGHNA and CDR2 YSLEER. The CDR3 extends over 13 amino acids. V lost 3 bases, J lost 2 bases, and 7 bases lay in between.

The chain employs TRBV30 and TRBJ2-7; 12 bases align to TRBD2. This CDR3 contains 15 residues. The V gene's germline CDR1 is GTSNPN and CDR2 SVGIG (reference sequence). Trimming removed 0 bases from V and 6 bases from J; junction bases left unmatched: 6. CDR3 loop: CAWSVASGRAGEQYF. CDR3 DNA: TGTGCCTGGAGTGTAGCTAGCGGGAGGGCCGGCGAGCAGTACTTC.

This rearrangement joins TRBV6-6 to TRBJ1-5; possibly TRBD1 for D (5 bases). Germline V gives CDR1 MNHNY, CDR2 SVGAGI (reference sequence). The ends were cut back, 6 bases at V and 0 bases at J, with 15 bases in the middle. The CDR3 runs to 16 residues. In nucleotides, the CDR3 is TGTGCCAGCAGCCAAGACAGCCTATATAGCAATCAGCCCCAGCATTTT. As protein: CASSQDSLYSNQPQHF.

This clone has a single count. The V and J genes are TRBV5-1 and TRBJ2-1; D may be TRBD2 (5 bases). Trimming left V 0 bases short and J 8 bases short, with 15 bases between. The CDR3 sequence is 15 residues long. CDR1 SGHRS and CDR2 YFSETQ come from the germline V gene. The DNA for the CDR3 is TGCGCCAGCAGCTTGGCCGGGAACCTGCTCGATGAGCAGTTCTTC. Translated, it gives CASSLAGNLLDEQFF. The full variable domain, with the rest looked up from reference TRBV5-1 and TRBJ2-1, is KAGVTQTPRYLIKTRGQQVTLSCSPISGHRSVSWYQQTPGQGLQFLFEYFSETQRNKGNFPGRFSGRQFSNSRSEMNVSTLELGDSALYLCASSLAGNLLDEQFFGPGTRLTVL.

The rearrangement uses TRBV29-1 and TRBJ2-1; weak D call: TRBD2 (6 bases). The germline V and J ends were trimmed by 4 bases and 2 bases, with 12 bases remaining between them. Germline V gives CDR1 SQVTM, CDR2 ANQGSEA. This CDR3 contains 14 residues. CDR3 DNA sequence: TGCAGCGTTGTCGGGGGAGACACCTACAATGAGCAGTTCTTC. As protein: CSVVGGDTYNEQFF.

This chain uses TRBV29-1 with TRBJ2-6; perhaps D is TRBD1 or TRBD2 (5 bases each). The germline V gene encodes CDR1 SQVTM and CDR2 ANQGSEA. V gave up 5 bases and J gave up 0 bases, with 11 bases separating them. The CDR3 runs 15 residues. CDR3 nucleotide sequence: TGCAGCGTTTGGGACGCGAGCTCTGGGGCCAACGTCCTGACTTTC. It yields the protein CSVWDASSGANVLTF.

V gene TRBV6-5 combines with J gene TRBJ1-2; unclear D gene. Germline V gene sequence: CDR1 MNHEY, CDR2 SVGAGI. CDR3 length equals 13 residues. Trimming removed 0 bases at V and 8 bases at J, with 10 bases between. CDR3 sequence reads: CASSYSNMGGYTF. CDR3 DNA sequence: TGTGCCAGCAGTTACTCGAATATGGGAGGCTACACCTTC.

The CDR3, as DNA: TGTGCCAGTAGTATATCTGGCACCCTCCACTTT. Its protein product is CASSISGTLHF. This chain joins TRBV19 and TRBJ1-6; D is undetermined. Deletions cut 2 bases from V and 14 bases from J, with 7 bases between. Germline V lookup: CDR1 LNHDA, CDR2 SQIVND (reference sequence). This CDR3 spans 11 amino acids.

V usage is TRBV7-8 and J usage is TRBJ1-6, with 8 positions matching TRBD1. Germline assignment: CDR1 SGHVS and CDR2 FQNEAQ. CDR3 length equals 14 residues. Trimming at V came to 4 bases and at J to 10 bases, leaving 6 bases not matched to a gene. The CDR3 sequence is CASSYRDRLSPLHF. The CDR3 nucleotides are TGTGCCAGCAGCTACCGGGACAGGCTATCACCCCTCCACTTT.

The chain is built from TRBV6-5 and TRBJ1-2; D might be TRBD1 (6 bases). This CDR3 has 14 amino acids. V was shortened by 7 bases and J by 4 bases, with 16 bases between the two germline ends. CDR1 and CDR2 from the germline V gene are MNHEY and SVGAGI. The CDR3 protein is CASNKQGGGYGYTF. For the CDR3, the DNA is TGTGCCAGCAACAAACAGGGCGGCGGCTATGGCTACACCTTC.

J is TRBJ1-3 and V is TRBV29-1, with 7 bases lining up with TRBD1. Trimming cost V 6 bases and J 4 bases; bases outside gene matches: 6. The CDR3 spans 13 residues. Germline V gives CDR1 SQVTM, CDR2 ANQGSEA. For the CDR3, the DNA is TGCAGCGTATGGAGGGGGCAAGGAAACACCATATATTTT. Its protein is CSVWRGQGNTIYF.

The rearrangement links TRBV30 to TRBJ1-5; D ambiguous. Trimming shortened V by 2 bases and J by 5 bases, and 19 bases separated the two germline ends. CDR1 is GTSNPN and CDR2 is SVGIG in the germline V gene (reference sequence). The CDR3 sequence is 16 residues long. CDR3 bases: TGTGCCTGGAGTCCGGGCGTAGGGCCCAATGATCAGCCCCAGCATTTT. This gives the protein CAWSPGVGPNDQPQHF.

The V and J genes are TRBV1 and TRBJ2-7; TRBD2, the table's D call, was not compared with the DNA. TRBV1 is recorded as a pseudogene. The CDR3 length is 17 residues. The CDR3 sequence: CTSSQDHSGSPTHEQYF. The CDR3 region has the DNA TGCACCAGCAGCCAAGATCACAGCGGGAGCCCCACCCACGAGCAGTACTTC.

This clone was recorded a few times. The chain is built from TRBV28 and TRBJ2-7, with D perhaps TRBD1 or TRBD2 (6 bases each). The V end lost 2 bases, the J end lost 3 bases, and 26 bases lay between the germline ends. Germline-derived CDR1 and CDR2 are MDHEN and SYDVKM. The CDR3 is 19 residues long. CDR3 residues: CASSLDLGGAKGAGYEQYF. The CDR3 nucleotides read TGTGCCAGCAGTTTAGATTTGGGGGGCGCAAAGGGAGCGGGCTACGAGCAGTACTTC.

The chain combines TRBV25-1 with TRBJ2-3; 8 bases line up with TRBD2. The V gene's germline CDR1 is MGHDK and CDR2 SYGVNS. This CDR3 is built from 14 residues. Losses at the gene ends were 10 bases for V and 5 bases for J; bases not matched to a gene: 11. The CDR3 sequence is CATQTSGGVDTQYF. The DNA of the CDR3 is TGTGCCACCCAGACAAGCGGGGGAGTAGATACGCAGTATTTT. The full variable domain, with the rest looked up from reference TRBV25-1 and TRBJ2-3, is EADIYQTPRYLVIGTGKKITLECSQTMGHDKMYWYQQDPGMELHLIHYSYGVNSTEKGDLSSESTVSRIRTEHFPLTLESARPSHTSQYLCATQTSGGVDTQYFGPGTRLTVL.

The genes are TRBV5-1 and TRBJ2-7; D remains ambiguous. The CDR3 runs to 14 residues. V shed 1 base and J shed 6 bases, with 14 bases lying between them. Germline CDR1 SGHRS, CDR2 YFSETQ. CDR3 sequence: CASSLSSHQAEQYF. The CDR3 region has the DNA TGCGCCAGCAGCTTGAGTAGTCACCAGGCCGAGCAGTACTTC.

This clone was detected a few times. The chain is built from TRBV7-2 and TRBJ2-7, with D tentatively TRBD2 (5 bases). The CDR3 loop spans 14 amino acids. Per germline, CDR1 SGHTA and CDR2 FQGNSA. Trimming removed 1 base at V and 4 bases at J, with 11 bases between. In DNA form, the CDR3 reads TGTGCCAGCAGCTTAGGTGGAGCGGCATACGAGCAGTACTTC. This gives the protein CASSLGGAAYEQYF.

The J gene is TRBJ2-5, the V gene TRBV30; no reliable D call. The CDR3 runs to 14 residues. In germline, CDR1 is GTSNPN, CDR2 SVGIG (reference sequence). Trimming shortened V by 4 bases and J by 5 bases, and 17 bases separated the two germline ends. Here the CDR3 DNA reads TGTGCCTGGACCCGGCCCACCCTGAGGGAGACCCAGTACTTC. Protein product: CAWTRPTLRETQYF.